This TCR beta chain was recorded in a study of neurological immune-mediated disorders. TCRdb called the 5' RACE reads again in MiXCR, with one record for every CDR3 protein. The table includes approximately 59,000 distinct CDR3 sequences, around 5.1% detected once. Ten or more counts support this clonotype. CDR3 length: 12 amino acids. V was cut by 6 bases and J by 8 bases, with 10 bases left in between. The sample was PBMCs. The TCR comes from a human donor with multiple sclerosis. The donor label of this sample is uncertain. This sequence joins TRBV12-3 or TRBV12-4 and TRBJ1-4, with a tentative D call TRBD1 (5 bases). The CDR3 region is CASRGRGEKLFF. Here the CDR3 DNA reads TGTGCCAGCAGGGGTAGGGGCGAAAAACTGTTTTTT.